These 7 T cell receptor beta chains were all obtained from the same sample, sequenced in a study of blood T cell repertoires in COVID-19. Profiled with immunoSEQ multiplex PCR; TCRdb holds only in-frame clones, not every one. The sample lists 200,000 to 250,000 clones, 86% occurring once. Sequenced input: peripheral blood. These receptors were taken from a man aged 25-45 years who had recovered from COVID-19.

The chain has TRBV18 and TRBJ2-7; possible D gene TRBD2, 6 bases. Germline CDR1 is KGHSH and CDR2 is LQKENI. This CDR3 comprises 17 residues. V lost 2 bases and J 0 bases, leaving 17 bases between the germline ends. The CDR3 nucleotides read TGTGCCAGCTCACCATCGGGACTGTCCCCCAGCTCCTACGAGCAGTACTTC. Its protein is CASSPSGLSPSSYEQYF.

This chain connects TRBV10-3 to TRBJ1-2; no clear D. The CDR3 covers 13 residues. The V and J ends lost 8 bases and 3 bases respectively, with 13 bases between them. Germline assignment: CDR1 ENHRY and CDR2 SYGVKD. CDR3 bases: TGTGCCATCGAGGAGGCCCTCGACTATGGCTACACCTTC. Residues: CAIEEALDYGYTF.

This chain links TRBV6-2 or TRBV6-3 with TRBJ2-4; maybe TRBD2 (6 bases). Germline CDR1 MNHEY, CDR2 SVGEGT. Trimming left V 5 bases short and J 11 bases short, with 25 bases between. This CDR3 contains 16 residues. The CDR3 sequence: CASSLYPLGGTGVQYF. The CDR3, as DNA: TGTGCCAGCAGTCTATACCCTTTGGGCGGGACTGGCGTTCAGTACTTC.

The gene calls are TRBV12-1 and TRBJ2-7; TRBD1 was called by the table and not checked on the DNA. TRBV12-1 is a pseudogene. The CDR3 loop spans 15 amino acids. The DNA for the CDR3 is TGTGCCAGCAGCTCTGTCCGGGACAACGACTACGAGCAGTACTTC. Encoded protein: CASSSVRDNDYEQYF.

The V gene is TRBV15, the J gene TRBJ2-7; 8 positions match TRBD1. The V gene end was trimmed by 0 bases and the J gene end by 1 base; junction bases not matched to a gene: 8. CDR1 and CDR2 from the germline V gene are LNHNV and YYDKDF (reference sequence). The CDR3 extends over 17 amino acids. The CDR3 is CATSRDRAGTGSYEQYF. For the CDR3, the DNA is TGTGCCACCAGCAGAGACCGGGCGGGGACAGGTTCCTACGAGCAGTACTTC.

The V gene is TRBV6-5, the J gene TRBJ2-7; 8 bases match TRBD2. The CDR3 extends over 14 amino acids. V trimming: 5 bases; J trimming: 4 bases; junction bases outside the gene matches: 7. Looked up from germline, CDR1 is MNHEY and CDR2 is SVGAGI. DNA of the CDR3: TGTGCCAGCAGTCAGGAGCGGGGGATATACGAGCAGTACTTC. Its protein is CASSQERGIYEQYF.

J is TRBJ2-2 and V is TRBV5-6, with 8 bases fitting TRBD1. The CDR3 consists of 16 residues. Trimming took 4 bases from V and 3 from J; bases not matched to a gene: 8. Germline V gene sequence: CDR1 SGHDT, CDR2 YYEEEE. The CDR3 sequence: CASSRPDRVDTGELFF. In DNA, the CDR3 is TGTGCCAGCAGCAGACCGGACAGGGTGGACACCGGGGAGCTGTTTTTT.